This TCR beta chain was recorded in a study of blood T cell repertoires in COVID-19. Study overall: COVID-19 samples collected from the United States, Italy and Spain covered acute and convalescent phases. T cells, B-cell-depleted T cells, or PBMCs provided the cDNA or gDNA that served as material.

Germline CDR1 and CDR2: KGHDR and SFDVKD. The CDR3 is 15 amino acids. V gave up 3 bases and J gave up 8 bases, with 18 bases separating them. In the authors' workflow: Cell counts per sample came from amplifying reference gene primers. Profiled with immunoSEQ multiplex PCR; TCRdb holds only in-frame clones, not every one. V and J calls and clone size are copied from that table; D and trimming were computed from the DNA. The sample lists 200,000 to 300,000 clones, more than 70% occurring once. This TCR derives from a man older than 75 with acute or convalescent COVID-19. J is TRBJ1-2 and V is TRBV24-1, with no clear D. The material sequenced was peripheral blood. The CDR3 DNA follows: TGTGCCACCAGTGATGTAACCAGCGGGTCGGGGGGCTACACCTTC. This translates into CATSDVTSGSGGYTF.